This T cell receptor (beta chain) is from a study of CXCR3-negative and CXCR3-positive naive CD8 T cells. As regards this clonotype: What it recognizes is unknown.

The germline V gene has CDR1 SQVTM and CDR2 ANQGSEA. This CDR3 comprises 13 residues. The TRB cDNA libraries were prepared by 5' RACE with UMI labels. TCRdb re-called the 5' RACE reads; one entry per CDR3 protein, DNA not given. Its table records some 130,000 distinct CDR3 sequences. Every individual CD8+ T cell subset underwent sorting in triplicate at around 300,000 cells apiece. Whole-study findings and limits: TRBV-TRBJ usage matched between naive CXCR3-negative and CXCR3-positive cells but not between memory cells. Diversity in memory CD8+ cells fell much lower than the comparably high levels seen in both naive subsets. When CXCR3-positive naive cells were set against CXCR3-negative naive cells, the former had more hydrophobic TRB CDR3s.

The TCR originated in a human donor in good health. Some clones in this sample may be carry-over from other donors' samples. Sequencing input: naive CXCR3+ CD8+ T cells from blood. Subset indicated: CD45RO-CCR7+CD27+CD95- naive CD8+ T cells expressing CXCR3 (TNR3+). The genes are TRBV29-1 and TRBJ2-5. CDR3 protein: CSVGRIAQETQYF.